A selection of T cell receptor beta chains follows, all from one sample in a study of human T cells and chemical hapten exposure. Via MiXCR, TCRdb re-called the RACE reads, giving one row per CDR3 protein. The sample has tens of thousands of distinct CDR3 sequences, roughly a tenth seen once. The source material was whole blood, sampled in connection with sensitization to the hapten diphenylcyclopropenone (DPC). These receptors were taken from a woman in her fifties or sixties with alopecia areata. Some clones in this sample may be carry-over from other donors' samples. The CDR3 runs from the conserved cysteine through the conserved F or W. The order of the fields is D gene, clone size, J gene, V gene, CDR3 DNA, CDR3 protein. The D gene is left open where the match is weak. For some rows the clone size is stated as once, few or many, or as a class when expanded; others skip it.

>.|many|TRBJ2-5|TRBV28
TGTGCCAGCAGTCTTGTCGAGACCCAGTACTTC
CASSLVETQYF
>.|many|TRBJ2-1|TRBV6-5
TGTGCCAGCAGTTACTCCCCTGGGGGGCGGAATGAGCAGTTCTTC
CASSYSPGGRNEQFF
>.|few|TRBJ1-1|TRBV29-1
TGCAGCGTTGAAAGAAGTTCCTTAGGACGGGGTGGAACTGAAGCTTTCTTT
CSVERSSLGRGGTEAFF
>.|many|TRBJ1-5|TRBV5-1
TGCGCCAGCAGCTTGGAAGGTAGGGATCAGCCCCAGCATTTT
CASSLEGRDQPQHF
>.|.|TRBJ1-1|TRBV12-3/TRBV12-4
TGTGCCAGCAGTTCCGATGGGGTAGGCACTGAAGCTTTCTTT
CASSSDGVGTEAFF
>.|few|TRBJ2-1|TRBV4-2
TGTGCCAGCAGCCAAGGGAAGGGATACAATGAGCAGTTCTTC
CASSQGKGYNEQFF
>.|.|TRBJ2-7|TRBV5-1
TGCGCCAGCAGCTTGGCCGTGGGGCCCCTCTACGAGCAGTACTTC
CASSLAVGPLYEQYF
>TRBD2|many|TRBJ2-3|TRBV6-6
TGTGCCAGCAGTTACTCCTCTCTCCCTAGCGGGGACACAGATACGCAGTATTTT
CASSYSSLPSGDTDTQYF
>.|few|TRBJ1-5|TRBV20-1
TGCAGTGCTAGAGATGCCGGGGTAATCCAGCCCCAGCATTTT
CSARDAGVIQPQHF
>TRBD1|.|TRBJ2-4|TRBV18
TGTGCCAGCTCATACGGGACAGGAGAAAACATTCAGTACTTC
CASSYGTGENIQYF
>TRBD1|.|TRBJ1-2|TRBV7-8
TGTGCCAGCAGCGTCCCACAGGGGGGTCTCTATGGCTACACCTTC
CASSVPQGGLYGYTF
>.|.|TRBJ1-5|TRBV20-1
TGCAGTGCTAGAGTGGCAGGCAATCAGCCCCAGCATTTT
CSARVAGNQPQHF
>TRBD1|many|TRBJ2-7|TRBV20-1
TGCAGTGCTCGCCGGACAGGGCAAGGCTCCTACGAGCAGTACTTC
CSARRTGQGSYEQYF
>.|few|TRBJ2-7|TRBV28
TGTGCCAGCAGACCACAGGACCGCGGCTACGAGCAGTACTTC
CASRPQDRGYEQYF
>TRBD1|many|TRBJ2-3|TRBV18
TGTGCCAGCTCACCACGGACAGGGATCCCAGATACGCAGTATTTT
CASSPRTGIPDTQYF
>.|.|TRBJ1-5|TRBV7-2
TGTGCCAGCAGCTTAGGGTATAATCAGCCCCAGCATTTT
CASSLGYNQPQHF
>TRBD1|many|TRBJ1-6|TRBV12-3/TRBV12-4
TGTGCCAGCAGCCAACAGGGACAGAGTCCGAATTCACCCCTCCACTTT
CASSQQGQSPNSPLHF
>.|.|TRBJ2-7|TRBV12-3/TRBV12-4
TGTGCCAGCACTATTGGCGGACTGGTTCCCTACGAGCAGTACTTC
CASTIGGLVPYEQYF
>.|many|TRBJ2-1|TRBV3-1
TGTGCCAGCAGCCAAGACGGGGGTCTGGGCTACAATGAGCAGTTCTTC
CASSQDGGLGYNEQFF
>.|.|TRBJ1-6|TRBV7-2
TGTGCCAGCAGCTTACCCGCCACACCCCTCCACTTT
CASSLPATPLHF
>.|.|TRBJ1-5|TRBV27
TGTGCCAGCAGGAGTAGAGGGAATCAGCCCCAGCATTTT
CASRSRGNQPQHF
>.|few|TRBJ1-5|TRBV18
TGTGCCAGCTCACCTTCTCCCCCTGGTCAGCCCCAGCATTTT
CASSPSPPGQPQHF
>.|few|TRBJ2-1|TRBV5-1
TGCGCCAGCAGCTCGTCCGGGACATCAACCCCGTGGCGCGACAATGAGCAGTTCTTC
CASSSSGTSTPWRDNEQFF
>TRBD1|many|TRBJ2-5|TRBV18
TGTGCCAGCTCACCACCCGGACAGGGGGTGGAGACCCAGTACTTC
CASSPPGQGVETQYF
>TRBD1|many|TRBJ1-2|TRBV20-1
TGCAGTGCTAGTGGGCCGACAGGGCTAGTCTATGGCTACACCTTC
CSASGPTGLVYGYTF
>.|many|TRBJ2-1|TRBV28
TGTGCCAGCAGTTTTGGGGGCGGGGTTAGGAACAATGAGCAGTTCTTC
CASSFGGGVRNNEQFF
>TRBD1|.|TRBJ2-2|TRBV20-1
TGCAGTGCTAGAGTCCCTACAACAGGGGGTTTGAACACCGGGAAGCTGTTTTTT
CSARVPTTGGLNTGKLFF
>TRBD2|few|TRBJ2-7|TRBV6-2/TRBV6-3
TGTGCCAGCAGTGACAAACCGACTAGCGGGGCTCGGGACGAGCAGTACTTC
CASSDKPTSGARDEQYF
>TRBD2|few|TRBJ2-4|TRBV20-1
TGCAGTGCTAGGACTAGCGAGACAAAAAACATTCAGTACTTC
CSARTSETKNIQYF
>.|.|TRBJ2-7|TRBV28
TGTGCCAGCAGTAGAGGGGGGAAGGTGCAGTACTTC
CASSRGGKVQYF
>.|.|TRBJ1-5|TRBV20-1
TGCAGTGCTATAGCGGTTAGCAATCAGCCCCAGCATTTT
CSAIAVSNQPQHF
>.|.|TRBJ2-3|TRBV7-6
TGTGCCAGCAGCTTAGATAAGTTCGACAGCACAGATACGCAGTATTTT
CASSLDKFDSTDTQYF
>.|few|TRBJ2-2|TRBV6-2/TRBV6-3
TGTGCCAGCAGTTTGACGGGGCCCGGGGAGCTGTTTTTT
CASSLTGPGELFF
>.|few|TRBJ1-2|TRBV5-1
TGCGCCAGCAGCCCCTATGGGGGCGCGCGGGGCTACACCTTC
CASSPYGGARGYTF
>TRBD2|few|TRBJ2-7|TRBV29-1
TGCAGCGTTGAATCTGGGACTAGCGGGCCGAGCTCCTACGAGCAGTACTTC
CSVESGTSGPSSYEQYF
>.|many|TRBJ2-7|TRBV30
TGTGCCTGGAGTCGGGACTCCCTCCCATCCTACGAGCAGTACTTC
CAWSRDSLPSYEQYF
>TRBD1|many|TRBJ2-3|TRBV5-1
TGCGCCAGCAGGCCCGGACAGGGCGCAGATACGCAGTATTTT
CASRPGQGADTQYF
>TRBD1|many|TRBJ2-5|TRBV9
TGTGCCAGCAGCCCCCGGGCAGGGGGCTTGCGAGAGACCCAGTACTTC
CASSPRAGGLRETQYF
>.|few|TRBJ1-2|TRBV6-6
TGTGCCAGCAGTTACGACTACATAACTAACTATGGCTACACCTTC
CASSYDYITNYGYTF
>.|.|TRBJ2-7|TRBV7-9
TGTGCCAGCAGCTTATTGTTGAGGGGCTCCACCTACGAGCAGTACTTC
CASSLLLRGSTYEQYF
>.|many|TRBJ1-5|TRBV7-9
TGTGCCAGCAGCTTAGCCCGGGGGCCCCAGCATTTT
CASSLARGPQHF
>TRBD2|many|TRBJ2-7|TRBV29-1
TGCAGCGTACTAGCGAAATCCTACGAGCAGTACTTC
CSVLAKSYEQYF
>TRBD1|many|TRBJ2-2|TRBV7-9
TGTGCCAGCAGCCCAACAGGGGAACCGGGGGAGCTGTTTTTT
CASSPTGEPGELFF
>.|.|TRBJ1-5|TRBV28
TGTGCCACCCAGGAGAGGCCTAATCAGCCCCAGCATTTT
CATQERPNQPQHF